The 2 T cell receptor beta chains listed next were all sequenced from one sample in a study of T cells in Graves' hyperthyroidism and ophthalmopathy. TCR beta CDR3 sequences were amplified from RNA transcripts. Initially, a first-round RT-PCR of the TCR CDR3 employed the HTBI primer set. TCRdb redid the calling of the multiplex PCR reads with MiXCR, one entry per CDR3 protein. Here the sample spans approximately 710,000 distinct CDR3 sequences, around 16% being singletons. Sequenced material: blood. These receptors were collected from a middle-aged man with Graves' hyperthyroidism.

This clonotype showed up many times. This rearrangement joins TRBV9 to TRBJ1-2, with D unresolved. This CDR3 has 13 amino acids. V lost 3 bases to trimming and J lost 3 bases, with 9 bases between them. CDR1 and CDR2 from the germline V gene are SGDLS and YYNGEE. The CDR3 region has the DNA TGTGCCAGCAGCGGACAAAGGGACTATGGCTACACCTTC. Its translation: CASSGQRDYGYTF. Full variable domain (rest looked up from reference TRBV9 and TRBJ1-2): DSGVTQTPKHLITATGQRVTLRCSPRSGDLSVYWYQQSLDQGLQFLIQYYNGEERAKGNILERFSAQQFPDLHSELNLSSLELGDSALYFCASSGQRDYGYTFGSGTRLTVV.

This clonotype was seen a handful of times. The genes are TRBV27 and TRBJ2-6, with 10 bases fitting TRBD1. This CDR3 is built from 19 residues. V dropped 5 bases and J dropped 3; count of bases not matched to a gene: 13. Germline values: CDR1 MNHEY, CDR2 SMNVEV (reference sequence). CDR3 in DNA: TGTGCCAGCAGTGTCTTACCGGGACAGGGGAGCGGTGGGGCCAACGTCCTGACTTTC. Translation gives CASSVLPGQGSGGANVLTF. Based on the CDR3 plus reference TRBV27 and TRBJ2-6, the full variable domain is EAQVTQNPRYLITVTGKKLTVTCSQNMNHEYMSWYRQDPGLGLRQIYYSMNVEVTDKGDVPEGYKVSRKEKRNFPLILESPSPNQTSLYFCASSVLPGQGSGGANVLTFGAGSRLTVL.